These 22 T cell receptor beta chains were all obtained from the same sample, sequenced in a study of cytomegalovirus exposure and HLA in healthy donors. In the PCR, 60 Vbeta and 13 Jbeta primers were used. Here immunoSEQ multiplex PCR was the method, and the copy in TCRdb shows in-frame clones only, minus some. The sample comprises roughly 180,000 clones, 75% of which are singletons, and about 7.7% rests with the top ten. Sequencing was carried out using PBMCs. The receptors come from a woman in her forties in good health and CMV-seropositive.

The V gene is TRBV7-2, the J gene TRBJ2-1; a weak D match, TRBD1 (5 bases). The ends were cut back, 1 base at V and 8 bases at J, with 12 bases in the middle. The CDR3 has 14 residues. Germline V gene data show CDR1 as SGHTA and CDR2 as FQGNSA. The CDR3, as DNA: TGTGCCAGCAGCTTAGATCCAGGGTCGGATGAGCAGTTCTTC. Its protein product is CASSLDPGSDEQFF.

This clone was observed a handful of times. The chain recombines TRBV27 with TRBJ2-1; 7 nucleotides match TRBD1. The V segment lost 6 bases and the J segment 4 bases; nucleotides outside the gene matches: 6. Per germline, CDR1 MNHEY and CDR2 SMNVEV (reference sequence). The CDR3 length is 14 residues. The CDR3 is CASSLRQGYNEQFF. The DNA of the CDR3 is TGTGCCAGCAGCCTCCGACAGGGTTACAATGAGCAGTTCTTC.

The V and J genes are TRBV30 and TRBJ2-3; weak D call: TRBD2 (6 bases). This CDR3 is built from 14 residues. Germline CDR1 and CDR2: GTSNPN and SVGIG (reference sequence). CDR3: CATSGPGGTDTQYF. CDR3 coding DNA: TGTGCTACCAGTGGGCCCGGAGGGACAGATACGCAGTATTTT.

Points on this clone: The same CDR3 also results from other DNA sequences found in this sample. The genes are TRBV2 and TRBJ1-2, with 7 bases lining up with TRBD1. Germline-derived CDR1 and CDR2 are SNHLY and FYNNEI. There are 11 residues in the CDR3. The junction had 3 bases not matched to a gene; V was cut back by 8 bases and J by 6 bases. CDR3 nucleotide sequence: TGTGCCAGCCTGACAGGGCATGGCTACACCTTC. This codes for CASLTGHGYTF.

The chain couples TRBV29-1 to TRBJ1-1; D is ambiguous. This CDR3 contains 11 residues. Germline lookup yields CDR1 SQVTM and CDR2 ANQGSEA. V shed 4 bases and J shed 4 bases, with 7 bases lying between them. The CDR3 DNA follows: TGCAGCGTTGGGACTAGCACTGAAGCTTTCTTT. Its translation: CSVGTSTEAFF.

V is TRBV9 and J is TRBJ1-1, with D possibly being TRBD1 (5 bases). This CDR3 spans 15 amino acids. V lost 0 bases and J lost 1, with 10 bases in between. Germline values: CDR1 SGDLS, CDR2 YYNGEE. The CDR3 spells CASSVGPGQNTEAFF. The DNA for the CDR3 is TGTGCCAGCAGCGTAGGCCCAGGGCAGAACACTGAAGCTTTCTTT.

The DNA of the CDR3 is TGCGCCAGCAGTAATCCGCCACATATTGGCTACACCTTC. Its translation is CASSNPPHIGYTF. The chain has TRBV5-1 and TRBJ1-2, with unresolved D. CDR3 length equals 13 residues. Germline values: CDR1 SGHRS, CDR2 YFSETQ. Trimming cost V 5 bases and J 7 bases, with 15 bases left between them.

V usage is TRBV18 and J usage is TRBJ1-1; unclear D gene. V lost 8 bases and J 4 bases, leaving 23 bases between the germline ends. The germline gives CDR1 KGHSH, CDR2 LQKENI. This CDR3 is 16 amino acids long. The CDR3 DNA sequence: TGTGCCAGCGCGCCTGGGATGCGGGTGAGAAGCACTGAAGCTTTCTTT. Translated: CASAPGMRVRSTEAFF.

This chain links TRBV7-2 with TRBJ1-2, with 10 bases that match TRBD1. Germline V CDR1 and CDR2: SGHTA, FQGNSA. The CDR3 totals 15 residues. The J segment lost 7 bases and the V segment lost 4 bases, leaving 9 bases of the junction unmatched. CDR3 residues: CASSSRGQGPGGYTF. The CDR3 region has the DNA TGTGCCAGCAGCTCCAGGGGACAGGGGCCGGGTGGCTACACCTTC.

The rearrangement links TRBV6-5 to TRBJ1-6; D uncertain. This CDR3 is built from 13 residues. Per germline, CDR1 MNHEY and CDR2 SVGAGI. Deletions cut 8 bases from V and 10 bases from J, with 15 bases between. CDR3 bases: TGTGCCAGCCGGGAAGGTTCCCTATCACCCCTCCACTTT. It specifies CASREGSLSPLHF.

The V gene is TRBV28, the J gene TRBJ1-2; D not certain. V was pared by 6 bases and J by 5 bases, with 10 bases between. The CDR3 has 12 amino acids. Germline CDR1 is MDHEN and CDR2 is SYDVKM. The CDR3 region has the DNA TGTGCCAGCAGCCTGGAGTTTTATGGCTACACCTTC. The encoded protein is CASSLEFYGYTF.

The rearrangement joins TRBV2 to TRBJ2-2, with 13 bases lining up with TRBD2. The J segment lost 8 bases and the V segment lost 6 bases, leaving 3 bases of the junction unmatched. This CDR3 contains 14 residues. In germline, CDR1 is SNHLY, CDR2 FYNNEI. CDR3 bases: TGTGCCAGCAGGGGACTAGCGGGACCGGGGGAGCTGTTTTTT. This codes for CASRGLAGPGELFF.

This clone was seen a few times. V and J are TRBV6-5 and TRBJ2-7, with D possibly matching TRBD2 (6 bases). Germline-derived CDR1 and CDR2 are MNHEY and SVGAGI. V lost 7 bases and J 2 bases, leaving 15 bases between the germline ends. This CDR3 is built from 14 residues. The CDR3 DNA follows: TGTGCCAGCAAAAGCGGGCCTGTACCCTACGAGCAGTACTTC. This translates into CASKSGPVPYEQYF.

This clone showed up just once. The rearrangement joins TRBV29-1 to TRBJ1-2; no firm D call. Trimming pared 8 bases from V and 3 bases from J, leaving 16 bases between. The length of the CDR3 is 13 residues. CDR1 SQVTM and CDR2 ANQGSEA come from the germline V gene. The CDR3 region has the DNA TGCAGCCTTTACAGTGGTGATGACTATGGCTACACCTTC. Protein sequence: CSLYSGDDYGYTF. Looking up the rest from reference TRBV29-1 and TRBJ1-2 gives the full variable domain: SAVISQKPSRDICQRGTSLTIQCQVDSQVTMMFWYRQQPGQSLTLIATANQGSEATYESGFVIDKFPISRPNLTFSTLTVSNMSPEDSSIYLCSLYSGDDYGYTFGSGTRLTVV.

The CDR3 sequence is CASSLRGNAAGNTGELFF. In DNA form, the CDR3 reads TGTGCCAGCAGCTTAAGGGGAAATGCGGCGGGAAACACCGGGGAGCTGTTTTTT. V gene TRBV7-2 combines with J gene TRBJ2-2; D might be TRBD2 (6 bases). V was cut by 2 bases and J by 2 bases, with 18 bases left in between. Germline CDR1 and CDR2: SGHTA and FQGNSA. This CDR3 is 18 amino acids long.

The gene calls are TRBV4-1 and TRBJ1-2; D remains unclear. V gave up 1 base and J gave up 2 bases, with 8 bases separating them. This CDR3 is built from 14 residues. Germline CDR1 is MGHRA and CDR2 is YSYEKL. The CDR3 DNA reads TGCGCCAGCAGCCAAGGGCGGGCGAACTATGGCTACACCTTC. It translates to CASSQGRANYGYTF.

This chain connects TRBV6-5 to TRBJ1-3; no clear D. The length of the CDR3 is 15 residues. V gave up 6 bases and J gave up 4 bases, with 16 bases separating them. Germline V gene lookup returns CDR1 MNHEY and CDR2 SVGAGI. This chain's CDR3 is CASSLKGAGGNTIYF. The CDR3 DNA sequence: TGTGCCAGCAGCTTAAAAGGAGCGGGAGGAAACACCATATATTTT.

In its sample, this clone was seen once. J is TRBJ2-1 and V is TRBV29-1, with unresolved D. CDR3 length: 13 amino acids. Germline assignment: CDR1 SQVTM and CDR2 ANQGSEA. With 4 bases removed from V and 0 bases from J, the gap between germline ends came to 7 bases. DNA of the CDR3: TGCAGCGTTGGTGTCAACTCCTACAATGAGCAGTTCTTC. Its protein is CSVGVNSYNEQFF.

J is TRBJ2-5 and V is TRBV6-1; D perhaps matches TRBD1 (6 bases). TRBJ2-7 explains the end of the DNA better; the J call may be wrong. Germline CDR1 MNHNS, CDR2 SASEGT. This CDR3 is 14 amino acids long. The CDR3 DNA follows: TGTGCCAGCAAACCGGGACATCCCTCCTACGAGCAGTACTTC. Its translation is CASKPGHPSYEQYF.

V gene TRBV15 combines with J gene TRBJ2-1, with TRBD2 matching 13 bases. Per germline, CDR1 LNHNV and CDR2 YYDKDF (reference sequence). The J segment lost 0 bases and the V segment lost 5 bases, leaving 4 bases of the junction unmatched. CDR3 length: 17 residues. The CDR3 loop reads CATSPRTSGSSYNEQFF. CDR3 DNA: TGTGCCACCAGCCCCCGGACTAGCGGGAGCTCCTACAATGAGCAGTTCTTC.

The CDR3 DNA follows: TGTGCCAGCAGCCGCGAGGGCAGCAACTCTAACTATGGCTACACCTTC. It codes for CASSREGSNSNYGYTF. The V call is TRBV6-7, the J call TRBJ1-2; D gene uncertain. TRBV6-7 is classed as an ORF, of uncertain function. The V gene lost 6 bases and the J gene lost 0 bases, with 17 bases spanning the gap. The CDR3 totals 16 residues.

The chain links TRBV29-1 to TRBJ1-2; 10 bases map to TRBD1. Germline CDR1 is SQVTM and CDR2 is ANQGSEA. The V segment lost 6 bases and the J segment 8 bases; nucleotides outside the gene matches: 9. This CDR3 region has 13 residues. In nucleotides, the CDR3 is TGCAGCGTCGGAACGGGACAGGGGATGGGCTACACCTTC. This translates into CSVGTGQGMGYTF.